The T cell receptor beta chain under discussion was sequenced for a study of response to subunit inactivated influenza vaccine. Study-level points and caveats: The authors proposed limited new T cell recruitment per seasonal influenza vaccination.

MiXCR, run by TCRdb on the RT-PCR reads, gives a single entry per CDR3 protein. The sample records 500,000 to 700,000 distinct CDR3 sequences, under 25% being singletons. On this clonotype: Its antigen remains unknown.

The CDR3 is made up of 14 amino acids. The ends were cut back, 7 bases at V and 3 bases at J, with 15 bases in the middle. Germline loops: CDR1 MDHEN, CDR2 SYDVKM. These same records also appear under a second study, on T cells expressing NK-cell markers. This second report adds: UMIs were included in TCR beta cDNA generated by 5'RACE template switching. All TCR beta repertoires analysed originated from sorted CD3+CD56+NKG2C+, CD3+CD56+NKG2C- and CD3+CD56-NKG2C+ T cells. In several experiments, an anti-gamma-delta TCR antibody restricted sorting to alpha-beta TCR T cells.

The source is a man aged 50-60 years who received an inactivated influenza vaccine. Sample: CD4+ T cells sorted from PBMCs, taken less than 13 days after vaccination. This chain connects TRBV28 to TRBJ2-5; no clear D gene. The CDR3 sequence: CASTTRHGKETQYF. CDR3 sequence (DNA): TGTGCCAGCACTACTCGACATGGGAAAGAGACCCAGTACTTC.